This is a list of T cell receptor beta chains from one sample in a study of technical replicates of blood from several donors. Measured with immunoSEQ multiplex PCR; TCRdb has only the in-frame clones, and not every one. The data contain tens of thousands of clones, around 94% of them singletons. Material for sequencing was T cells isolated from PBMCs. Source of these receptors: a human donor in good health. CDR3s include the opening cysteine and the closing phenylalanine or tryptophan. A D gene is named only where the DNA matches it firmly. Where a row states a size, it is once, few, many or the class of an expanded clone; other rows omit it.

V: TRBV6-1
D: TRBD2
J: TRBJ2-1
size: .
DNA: TGTGCCAGCAGTGGGGGGACTAGCGGGAGTTATGAGCAGTTCTTC
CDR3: CASSGGTSGSYEQFF

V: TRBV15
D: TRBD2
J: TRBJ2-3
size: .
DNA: TGTGCCACCAGCAGAGGTACTAGCGGGATTCGCACAGATACGCAGTATTTT
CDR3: CATSRGTSGIRTDTQYF

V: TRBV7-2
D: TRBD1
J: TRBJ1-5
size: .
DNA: TGTGCCAGCAGCTTAGATGGGACAGGGGGTCAGCCCCAGCATTTT
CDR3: CASSLDGTGGQPQHF

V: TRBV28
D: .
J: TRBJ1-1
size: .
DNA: TGTGCCAACGTCCGGGAAGAAGCTTTCTTT
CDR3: CANVREEAFF

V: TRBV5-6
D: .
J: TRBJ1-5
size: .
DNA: TGTGCCAGCAGCTTCTCCAGGGGATTTTTTAGCAATCAGCCCCAGCATTTT
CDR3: CASSFSRGFFSNQPQHF

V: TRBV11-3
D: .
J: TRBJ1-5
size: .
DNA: TGTGCCAGCAGCTTTGGAGGGTACCAGCCCCAGCATTTT
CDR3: CASSFGGYQPQHF

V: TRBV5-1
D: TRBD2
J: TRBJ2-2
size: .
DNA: TGCGCCAGCAGCGCGGGGACTAGCGGCTACACCGGGGAGCTGTTTTTT
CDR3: CASSAGTSGYTGELFF

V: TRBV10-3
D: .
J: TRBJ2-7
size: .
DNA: TGTGCCATCAGTGAGGAGGGTTACGAGCAGTACTTC
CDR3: CAISEEGYEQYF

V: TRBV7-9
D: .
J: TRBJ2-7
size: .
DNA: TGTGCCAGCAGCCCCAACTACGAGCAGTACTTC
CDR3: CASSPNYEQYF

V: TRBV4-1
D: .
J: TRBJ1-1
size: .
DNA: TGCGCCAGCAGCCAAGATCCCCGAGGGATCATGAACACTGAAGCTTTCTTT
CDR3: CASSQDPRGIMNTEAFF

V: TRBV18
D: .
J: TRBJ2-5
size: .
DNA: TGTGCCAGCTCACCTGGGCGCTCTGTGGAGACCCAGTACTTC
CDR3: CASSPGRSVETQYF

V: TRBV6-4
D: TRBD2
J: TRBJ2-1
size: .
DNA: TGTGCCAGCAGTGACCGGGGGGACCCTTACAATGAGCAGTTCTTC
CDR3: CASSDRGDPYNEQFF

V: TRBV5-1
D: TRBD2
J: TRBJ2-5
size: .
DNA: TGCGCCAGCAGCTTGGGCTTGACTAGCGTAAAAGAGACCCAGTACTTC
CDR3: CASSLGLTSVKETQYF

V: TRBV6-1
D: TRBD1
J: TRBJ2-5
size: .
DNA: TGTGCCAGCATTCGAGGGGGCTTGAAGACCCAGTACTTC
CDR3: CASIRGGLKTQYF

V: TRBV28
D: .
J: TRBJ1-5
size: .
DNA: TGTGCCAGCAGTCCCCTGGTGGGGGGTGGCAATCAGCCCCAGCATTTT
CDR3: CASSPLVGGGNQPQHF

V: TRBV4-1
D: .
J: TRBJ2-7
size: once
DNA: TGCGCCAGCAGCCAGGTCGGGCGGGCCTACGAGCAGTACTTC
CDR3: CASSQVGRAYEQYF

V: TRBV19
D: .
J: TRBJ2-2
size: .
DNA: TGTGCCAGCGACAGAGGCACCGGGGAGCTGTTTTTT
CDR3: CASDRGTGELFF

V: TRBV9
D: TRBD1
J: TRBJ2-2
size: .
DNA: TGTGCCAGCAGCGTAAAGGCTTCTATTACAGGGGAATTTAACACCGGGGAGCTGTTTTTT
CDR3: CASSVKASITGEFNTGELFF

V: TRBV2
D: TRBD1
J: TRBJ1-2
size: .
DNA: TGTGCCAGCAGCCCCATGACAGGGCCTGGGGATGGCTACACCTTC
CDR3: CASSPMTGPGDGYTF

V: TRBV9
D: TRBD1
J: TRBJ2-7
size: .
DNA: TGTGCCAGCAGCGTATCGACAGGGTCCTACGAGCAGTACTTC
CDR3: CASSVSTGSYEQYF

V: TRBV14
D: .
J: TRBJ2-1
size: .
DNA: TGTGCCAGCAGCGAAACTACAGGGCTGACTTACAATGAGCAGTTCTTC
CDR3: CASSETTGLTYNEQFF

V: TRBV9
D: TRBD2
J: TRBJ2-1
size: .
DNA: TGTGCCAGCAGCGCCTCTAGCGGGACCTACAATGAGCAGTTCTTC
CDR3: CASSASSGTYNEQFF

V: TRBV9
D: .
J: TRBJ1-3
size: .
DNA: TGTGCCAGCAGCGTAGAAGTCGAAACAGGGCTTGACACCATATATTTT
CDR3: CASSVEVETGLDTIYF

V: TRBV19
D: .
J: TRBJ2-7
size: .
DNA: TGTGCCAGTAGTATAGATAGTCCTGGAGGGGCCTTCTCCTACGAGCAGTACTTC
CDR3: CASSIDSPGGAFSYEQYF

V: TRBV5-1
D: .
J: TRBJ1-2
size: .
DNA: TGCGCCAGCAGCGAGGGAACATTGTATGGCTACACCTTC
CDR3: CASSEGTLYGYTF

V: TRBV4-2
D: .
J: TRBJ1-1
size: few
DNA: TGTGCCAGCAGCAATCCACAGTTAACTTTCTTT
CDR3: CASSNPQLTFF

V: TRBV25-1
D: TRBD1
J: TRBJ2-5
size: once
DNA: TGTGCCAGTAAGACAGGGGCACAAGAGACCCAGTACTTC
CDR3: CASKTGAQETQYF